These 13 T cell receptor beta chains came from one sample sequenced in a study of T cell repertoires in cytomegalovirus infection. TCRdb fed the reads into MiXCR, producing one record per CDR3 protein. Of more than 150,000 distinct CDR3 sequences in the sample, 23% were seen once. Sequencing was performed on PBMCs. These receptors all stem from a human donor in good health (CMV status not recorded). Some clones in this sample may be carry-over from other donors' samples.

This clonotype was detected only a few times. This sequence joins TRBV20-1 and TRBJ2-7, with D possibly TRBD2 on 5 matching bases. Germline V CDR1 and CDR2: DFQATT, SNEGSKA (reference sequence). The CDR3 covers 15 residues. V lost 0 bases and J lost 4, with 16 bases in between. The CDR3: CSARDKQTGVYEQYF. DNA for the CDR3: TGCAGTGCTAGAGATAAACAAACCGGGGTTTACGAGCAGTACTTC.

The rearrangement links TRBV5-1 to TRBJ1-1; D is possibly TRBD1 (5 bases). This CDR3 has 13 amino acids. From germline, CDR1 is SGHRS and CDR2 YFSETQ. Trimming shortened V by 3 bases and J by 4 bases, and 10 bases separated the two germline ends. CDR3 loop: CASSSRGSTEAFF. The CDR3 DNA reads as TGCGCCAGCAGCTCCCGGGGGAGCACTGAAGCTTTCTTT. The full variable domain, completed using reference TRBV5-1 and TRBJ1-1, is KAGVTQTPRYLIKTRGQQVTLSCSPISGHRSVSWYQQTPGQGLQFLFEYFSETQRNKGNFPGRFSGRQFSNSRSEMNVSTLELGDSALYLCASSSRGSTEAFFGQGTRLTVV.

The gene calls are TRBV6-5 and TRBJ2-7, with TRBD1 identical over 8 bases. The CDR3 runs 16 residues. J was trimmed by 0 bases and V by 6 bases; bases with no gene match: 10. Germline loops: CDR1 MNHEY, CDR2 SVGAGI. CDR3 protein: CASRPLRDRTSYEQYF. In DNA, the CDR3 is TGTGCCAGCAGGCCTCTCCGGGACAGGACCTCCTACGAGCAGTACTTC.

This clonotype has at least ten counts. The V and J genes are TRBV12-3 or TRBV12-4 and TRBJ1-5; D not certain. Trimming shortened V by 2 bases and J by 4 bases, and 9 bases separated the two germline ends. This CDR3 is built from 14 residues. The CDR3 DNA follows: TGTGCCAGCAGTTTAAGCGAGACAAATCAGCCCCAGCATTTT. It translates to CASSLSETNQPQHF.

The sample holds a few counts of this clonotype. This chain joins TRBV6-5 and TRBJ1-6; 8 bases are shared with TRBD1. This CDR3 spans 19 amino acids. J was trimmed by 10 bases and V by 0 bases; bases with no gene match: 17. Germline V gene data show CDR1 as MNHEY and CDR2 as SVGAGI. DNA of the CDR3: TGTGCCAGCAGTTACTCGAATTTTCCCGGGACAGGTGGAAGCTCACCCCTCCACTTT. As protein: CASSYSNFPGTGGSSPLHF.

This clonotype was seen a handful of times. The chain carries TRBV5-6 and TRBJ2-1; 7 bases map to TRBD2. The CDR3 runs 13 residues. The V segment lost 4 bases and the J segment 8 bases; nucleotides outside the gene matches: 6. Germline CDR1 reads SGHDT; CDR2 reads YYEEEE. DNA for the CDR3: TGTGCCAGCAGCGTGTCACGGGGGGATGAGCAGTTCTTC. It yields the protein CASSVSRGDEQFF.

This clonotype appeared a single time. This chain links TRBV28 with TRBJ2-3; D may be TRBD2 (6 bases). Germline V lookup: CDR1 MDHEN, CDR2 SYDVKM. CDR3 size: 15 residues. V lost 1 base and J lost 1, with 9 bases in between. DNA of the CDR3: TGTGCCAGCAGTTTATCTGGGAGGCGCACAGATACGCAGTATTTT. Its translation: CASSLSGRRTDTQYF.

This clonotype was counted a few times. The chain recombines TRBV2 with TRBJ1-2; the D is unclear. The CDR3 runs 15 residues. The germline CDR1 and CDR2 sequences are SNHLY and FYNNEI. Trimming removed 3 bases from V and 0 bases from J, with 11 bases in between. DNA for the CDR3: TGTGCCAGCAGTGAGGGAGACACGGCTAACTATGGCTACACCTTC. Its translation: CASSEGDTANYGYTF. Full variable domain (remainder filled in from reference TRBV2 and TRBJ1-2): EPEVTQTPSHQVTQMGQEVILRCVPISNHLYFYWYRQILGQKVEFLVSFYNNEISEKSEIFDDQFSVERPDGSNFTLKIRSTKLEDSAMYFCASSEGDTANYGYTFGSGTRLTVV.

This clonotype was observed at least ten times. This sequence joins TRBV11-2 and TRBJ2-3; 14 nucleotides agree with TRBD2. The CDR3 extends over 15 amino acids. CDR1 and CDR2 (germline): SGHAT, FQNNGV. V gave up 5 bases and J gave up 4 bases; unmatched junction bases: 2. The CDR3 DNA sequence: TGTGCCAGCAGCCCGGGACTAGCGGGGGCAGATACGCAGTATTTT. This encodes CASSPGLAGADTQYF. Full variable domain (remainder filled in from reference TRBV11-2 and TRBJ2-3): EAGVAQSPRYKIIEKRQSVAFWCNPISGHATLYWYQQILGQGPKLLIQFQNNGVVDDSQLPKDRFSAERLKGVDSTLKIQPAKLEDSAVYLCASSPGLAGADTQYFGPGTRLTVL.

The J gene is TRBJ2-7, the V gene TRBV13; 7 nucleotides line up with TRBD1. This CDR3 is 15 amino acids long. After removal of 1 base from V and 2 bases from J, the junction contained 5 bases not matched to a gene. Per germline, CDR1 PRHDT and CDR2 FYEKMQ (reference sequence). This chain's CDR3 is CASSLEQGPTYEQYF. The CDR3 DNA follows: TGTGCCAGCAGCTTAGAACAGGGGCCTACCTACGAGCAGTACTTC.

There are many counts of this clonotype. The chain has TRBV7-9 and TRBJ2-1; TRBD1 agrees at 11 bases. The J segment lost 0 bases and the V segment lost 5 bases, leaving 3 bases of the junction unmatched. Germline CDR1 is SEHNR and CDR2 is FQNEAQ (reference sequence). The CDR3 sequence is 16 residues long. The CDR3, as DNA: TGTGCCAGCAGCCTCGGGACAGGGGGCTCCTACAATGAGCAGTTCTTC. Translation gives CASSLGTGGSYNEQFF.

The J gene is TRBJ2-7, the V gene TRBV23-1, with 9 bases that match TRBD2. TRBV23-1 is given ORF status, its function remaining uncertain. This CDR3 is built from 16 residues. The junction had 10 bases not matched to a gene; V was cut back by 5 bases and J by 2 bases. CDR3 DNA sequence: TGCGCCAGCAGTGCCCAGGAGCGGGAGGCCCCCTACGAGCAGTACTTC. Amino acids: CASSAQEREAPYEQYF.

This chain connects TRBV28 to TRBJ1-2, with a weak D call TRBD1 (6 bases). V was cut by 6 bases and J by 12 bases, with 23 bases left in between. The germline V gene has CDR1 MDHEN and CDR2 SYDVKM. This CDR3 contains 14 residues. The CDR3 region has the DNA TGTGCCAGCAGCCTAGGGCAGGGGACGAGCGTTCACACCTTC. This encodes CASSLGQGTSVHTF.